The clone carrying this T cell receptor (beta chain) appeared many times. No antigen is known for it. From RNA transcripts, TCR beta CDR3 regions were amplified. The HTBI primer set was used in a first-round RT-PCR of the TCR CDR3. Each CDR3 protein gets one entry after TCRdb re-called the multiplex PCR reads with MiXCR. The sample includes fewer than 450,000 distinct CDR3 sequences, about a sixth of them seen just once. This sample is drawn from a study of T cells in Graves' hyperthyroidism and ophthalmopathy. Study information: The blood sample was taken at first diagnosis, before treatment began. Findings and caveats of the study: Blood also showed most of the thyroid clonotypes that were expanded above 0.001. Ophthalmopathy was told apart from stable hyperthyroidism by a 13 V-J model.

The receptor's source is a woman in her 30s with Graves' hyperthyroidism that later progressed to Graves' ophthalmopathy. The sequenced sample was blood.

The CDR3 sequence is CASSPPGLDTIYF. CDR3 DNA: TGTGCCAGCAGTCCTCCAGGGTTGGACACCATATATTTT. This rearrangement joins TRBV28 to TRBJ1-3, with D possibly being TRBD1 (5 bases). The V and J ends lost 5 bases and 8 bases respectively, with 13 bases between them. In germline, CDR1 is MDHEN, CDR2 SYDVKM. This CDR3 is 13 amino acids long.